The clone carrying this T cell receptor beta chain was observed a single time. PCR was performed a second time for roughly 7 to 12 cycles using a sample-barcoded 5' primer and a J-beta primer mix. TCRdb reprocessed the 5' RACE reads via MiXCR and lists one record per CDR3 protein. Of 700,000 or so distinct CDR3 sequences in the sample, less than 45% are singletons; the top ten hold 25% to 30%. The data belong to a study of blood T cells in healthy people across ages. Across the whole study: The template switching approach captured approximately one barcoded beta molecule for every two T cells.

V lost 1 base and J lost 4, with 13 bases in between. The germline V gene has CDR1 LNHNV and CDR2 YYDKDF (reference sequence). The CDR3 loop spans 15 amino acids. The TCR sequence derives from an elderly man in good health. The rearrangement uses TRBV15 and TRBJ2-5, with D tentatively TRBD1 (5 bases). The sequenced sample was blood. CDR3 DNA: TGTGCCACCAGCAGAGGAGATGGGGCGGTAGAGACCCAGTACTTC. Amino acids: CATSRGDGAVETQYF.